The T cell receptor beta chain described here comes from a study of control samples from healthy donors and cancer patients. This table comes from immunoSEQ multiplex PCR, and its TCRdb copy is limited to in-frame clones, with some not included. The sample holds 130,000 or so clones; nearly 90% are singletons and the top ten take over 6.5%. The receptor was isolated from a man between 50 and 59 years old with head and neck cancer. The sequencing input was PBMCs.

The CDR3 reads CASSFRQGNQPQHF. The CDR3 bases are TGTGCCAGCAGCTTCCGACAGGGAAATCAGCCCCAGCATTTT. This sequence joins TRBV6-5 and TRBJ1-5, with 7 bases identical to TRBD1. The junction had 6 bases not matched to a gene; V was cut back by 6 bases and J by 4 bases. Per germline, CDR1 MNHEY and CDR2 SVGAGI. This CDR3 contains 14 residues.